This is a list of T cell receptor beta chains from one sample in a study of blood T cell repertoires in COVID-19. Profiled with immunoSEQ multiplex PCR; TCRdb holds only in-frame clones, not every one. This table holds some 270,000 clones, almost 90% found once. The source material was peripheral blood. The receptors derive from a woman aged 60 to 75 with COVID-19, enrolled during active disease. Both conserved end residues are part of each CDR3. Each record gives: D gene, V gene, J gene, clone size, CDR3 DNA, CDR3 protein. A D gene is named only where the DNA matches it firmly. Clone sizes are given selectively: once, few, many, or a class where the clone is expanded.

>-|TRBV5-1|TRBJ1-5|-
TGCGCCAGCAGCTTGGTGCCAGGGGAAGAGCAGCCCCAGCATTTT
CASSLVPGEEQPQHF
>TRBD1|TRBV27|TRBJ2-1|-
TGTGCCAGCACTCCACTCAACAGACAGGGGGTAACTTACAATGAGCAGTTCTTC
CASTPLNRQGVTYNEQFF
>-|TRBV7-8|TRBJ1-2|-
TGTGCCAGCAGCTCCATAGGGGATTTCCATGGCTACACCTTC
CASSSIGDFHGYTF
>-|TRBV5-6|TRBJ2-2|-
TGTGCCAGCAGCTTTACCGGGATCAACACCGGGGAGCTGTTTTTT
CASSFTGINTGELFF
>-|TRBV7-9|TRBJ1-1|once
TGTGCCAGCAGCCCCCAGGGTCTCAACACTGAAGCTTTCTTT
CASSPQGLNTEAFF
>TRBD2|TRBV15|TRBJ2-1|-
TGTGCCACCAGCAGAGGAACAGCGGGGGGCCATGAGCAGTTCTTC
CATSRGTAGGHEQFF
>TRBD1|TRBV10-1|TRBJ1-2|-
TGCGCCAGCAGTGAGTCGTTGGACAGGGATGAGTTTAACTATGGCTACACCTTC
CASSESLDRDEFNYGYTF
>-|TRBV5-5|TRBJ1-5|-
TGTGCCAGCAGCTTTGGGGGCCGGGGCAATCAGCCCCAGCATTTT
CASSFGGRGNQPQHF
>-|TRBV6-2/TRBV6-3|TRBJ1-2|few
TGTGCCAGCAGTTACTCTGGGGCAGACCCCTTCCCGCCGCCGGAGTATCAGGGCTACACCTTC
CASSYSGADPFPPPEYQGYTF
>-|TRBV18|TRBJ2-5|once
TGTGCCAGCTCAGGGGCAATGCAAGAGACCCAGTACTTC
CASSGAMQETQYF
>-|TRBV2|TRBJ1-5|-
TGTGCCAGCAGTTTAAATCAGCCCCAGCATTTT
CASSLNQPQHF
>TRBD1|TRBV6-5|TRBJ1-1|-
TGTGCCAGCAGTTCATACAGGGGGCACACTGAAGCTTTCTTT
CASSSYRGHTEAFF
>-|TRBV5-6|TRBJ2-5|-
TGTGCCAGCAGCTTCAGCGGGACCCAGTACTTC
CASSFSGTQYF
>TRBD1|TRBV10-3|TRBJ2-7|-
TGTGCCATCAGTGAAGGACAGGGCACCTACGAGCAGTACTTC
CAISEGQGTYEQYF
>TRBD1|TRBV7-9|TRBJ1-1|few
TGTGCCAGCAGCCCCTGGACAGGGGGAGAGACTGAAGCTTTCTTT
CASSPWTGGETEAFF
>-|TRBV9|TRBJ1-5|once
TGTGCCAGCAGCGTAGATACAGGGTTGGTGAATCAGCCCCAGCATTTT
CASSVDTGLVNQPQHF
>-|TRBV6-6|TRBJ2-5|-
TGTGCCAGCAGTTTGGGCCTCGGAACCCAAGAGACCCAGTACTTC
CASSLGLGTQETQYF
>TRBD1|TRBV24-1|TRBJ2-3|-
TGTGCCACCGCCGGGACAGCCACAGATACGCAGTATTTT
CATAGTATDTQYF
>TRBD2|TRBV5-1|TRBJ2-3|-
TGCGCCAGCAGTTCCGGGACTAACACAGATACGCAGTATTTT
CASSSGTNTDTQYF
>TRBD1|TRBV6-5|TRBJ1-2|-
TGTGCCAGCAGTCTAGACAGGGCCTACTATGGCTACACCTTC
CASSLDRAYYGYTF
>-|TRBV7-2|TRBJ2-7|-
TGTGCCAGCAGCCGACGAGGGGGGTACTTC
CASSRRGGYF
>-|TRBV28|TRBJ1-1|-
TGTGCCAGCAGTTTATTAGGGGTGAGGACTGAAGCTTTCTTT
CASSLLGVRTEAFF
>-|TRBV12-3/TRBV12-4|TRBJ2-7|-
TGTGCCTCCGCGCCGGGATTTACAGAGCAGTACTTC
CASAPGFTEQYF
>TRBD2|TRBV15|TRBJ2-1|-
TGTGCCACCAGCAGCCAAACTAGCGGGGTTTACAATGAGCAGTTCTTC
CATSSQTSGVYNEQFF
>TRBD1|TRBV19|TRBJ2-1|-
TGTGCCAGTAGTCTAACAGGGGCGGGTGAGCAGTTCTTC
CASSLTGAGEQFF
>-|TRBV7-9|TRBJ1-4|-
TGTGCCAGCAGCTTAGGAGGGGCGGGGAATGAAAAACTGTTTTTT
CASSLGGAGNEKLFF
>TRBD2|TRBV3-1/TRBV3-2|TRBJ2-5|-
TGTGCCAGCAGAATAGCGGGGGAAGAGACCCAGTACTTC
CASRIAGEETQYF
>TRBD2|TRBV7-9|TRBJ2-3|-
TGTGCCAGCAGCTTAGGGGGACTACCCACAGATACGCAGTATTTT
CASSLGGLPTDTQYF
>TRBD2|TRBV6-5|TRBJ2-1|-
TGTGCCACACTGCGGACTAGCGACGGTGAGCAGTTCTTC
CATLRTSDGEQFF
>TRBD1|TRBV4-2|TRBJ1-1|-
TGTGCCAGCAGCCAAGATACGCGACAGGGCGGCACTGAAGCTTTCTTT
CASSQDTRQGGTEAFF
>-|TRBV24-1|TRBJ1-2|-
TGTGCCACCAGTGACCGAGACAGGAACTATGGCTACACCTTC
CATSDRDRNYGYTF
>TRBD1|TRBV7-9|TRBJ1-2|-
TGTGCCAGCAGCCCCTCGAGAGACAGGGTTTCCTATGGCTACACCTTC
CASSPSRDRVSYGYTF
>TRBD1|TRBV27|TRBJ1-1|-
TGTGCCAGCAGGCGGACAGGGCTCCAAGCTTTCTTT
CASRRTGLQAFF
>-|TRBV18|TRBJ1-4|-
TGTGCCAGCTCACCACTCAGGGGCGAGACTAATGAAAAACTGTTTTTT
CASSPLRGETNEKLFF
>TRBD1|TRBV7-3|TRBJ1-5|-
TGTGCCAGTGAAACAGGGGGCGAAGAACAGCCCCAGCATTTT
CASETGGEEQPQHF
>TRBD2|TRBV4-3|TRBJ2-7|-
TGCGCCAGCAGCCAAGATGCGCTAGCGGGGGTCTACGAGCAGTACTTC
CASSQDALAGVYEQYF
>-|TRBV11-1|TRBJ1-6|-
TGTGCCAGCAGAGTGGGACAATACGGGTCACCCCTCCACTTT
CASRVGQYGSPLHF
>TRBD1|TRBV6-5|TRBJ1-2|-
TGTGCCAGCAGGAGGGACAGGGATCATGGCTACACCTTC
CASRRDRDHGYTF
>-|TRBV5-1|TRBJ2-1|-
TGCGCCAGCAGCCTGTCGCCGAGCTCCTACAATGAGCAGTTCTTC
CASSLSPSSYNEQFF
>TRBD1|TRBV5-5|TRBJ2-2|-
TGTGCCAGCAGCTCCCGGACAGGGAACACCGGGGAGCTGTTTTTT
CASSSRTGNTGELFF
>-|TRBV11-2|TRBJ1-1|few
TGTGCCAGCAGCTTAGGGACGGGAGAAGCTTTCTTT
CASSLGTGEAFF
>TRBD1|TRBV5-4|TRBJ1-3|-
TGTGCCAGCAGCCCTAACCAGGGGGCGGGAAACACCATATATTTT
CASSPNQGAGNTIYF
>TRBD1|TRBV10-3|TRBJ1-1|once
TGTGCCATCAGTAAAGGGACAGGGGACACTGAAGCTTTCTTT
CAISKGTGDTEAFF
>-|TRBV3-1/TRBV3-2|TRBJ2-7|-
TGTGCCAGCAGCCAAGTTAGGTCCGCGGGTGAGCAGTACTTC
CASSQVRSAGEQYF
>-|TRBV6-2/TRBV6-3|TRBJ1-1|once
TGTGCCAGCAGCCTCCTAGGGGGAAACACTGAAGCTTTCTTT
CASSLLGGNTEAFF
>-|TRBV5-4|TRBJ1-2|-
TGTGCCAGCAGCTTTCCCGACAACCCCTATGGCTACACCTTC
CASSFPDNPYGYTF
>-|TRBV4-2|TRBJ1-2|once
TGTGCCAGCAGCCAAGATTCAGGGCGTGACTATGGCTACACCTTC
CASSQDSGRDYGYTF
>TRBD2|TRBV7-2|TRBJ2-7|-
TGTGCCAGCAGCCTCGCTACCGGGGGGGGGCAGTACTTC
CASSLATGGGQYF
>-|TRBV25-1|TRBJ1-6|-
TGTGCCAGCAGTGAATTCGGGTTCGGCTATAATTCACCCCTCCACTTT
CASSEFGFGYNSPLHF